This TCR beta chain was sequenced in a study of T cell changes during pregnancy in multiple sclerosis. The CDR3 runs to 14 residues. The junction had 6 bases not matched to a gene; V was cut back by 5 bases and J by 5 bases. CDR1 and CDR2 from the germline V gene are SEHNR and FQNEAQ (reference sequence). Using immunoSEQ multiplex PCR, the repertoire was profiled, and TCRdb retains in-frame clones only, with some absent. The sample consists of about 100,000 clones, about 90% of them appearing once. The chain employs TRBV7-9 and TRBJ2-7; 10 positions match TRBD1. The receptor comes from a female donor in good health, enrolled as a control in a pregnancy study. Sequencing used peripheral blood, obtained in the third trimester of pregnancy. The CDR3 here is CASSVDRGPHEQYF. The CDR3 DNA reads as TGTGCCAGCAGCGTAGACAGGGGGCCGCACGAGCAGTACTTC.